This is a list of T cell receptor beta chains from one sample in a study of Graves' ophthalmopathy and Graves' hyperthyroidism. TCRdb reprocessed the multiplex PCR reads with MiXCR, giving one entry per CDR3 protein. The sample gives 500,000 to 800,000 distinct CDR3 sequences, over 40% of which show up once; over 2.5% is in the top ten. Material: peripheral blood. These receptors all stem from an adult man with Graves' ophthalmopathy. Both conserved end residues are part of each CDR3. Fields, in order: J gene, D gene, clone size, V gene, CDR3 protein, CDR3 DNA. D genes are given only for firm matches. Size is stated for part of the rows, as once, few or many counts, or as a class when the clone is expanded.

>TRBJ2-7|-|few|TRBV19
CASSISGRAYEQYF
TGTGCCAGTAGTATTTCAGGGCGCGCCTACGAGCAGTACTTC
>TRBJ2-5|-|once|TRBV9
CASSQATGPRLTQYF
TGTGCCAGCAGCCAAGCTACAGGGCCACGGCTCACCCAGTACTTC
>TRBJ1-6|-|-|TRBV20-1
CSAGPRPDNSPLHF
TGCAGTGCTGGGCCCCGACCTGATAATTCACCCCTCCACTTT
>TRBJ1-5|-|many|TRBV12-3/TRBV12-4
CASSLSTQPQHF
TGTGCCAGCAGTTTATCCACCCAGCCCCAGCATTTT
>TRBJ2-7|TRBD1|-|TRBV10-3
CAISDLTGDEQYF
TGTGCCATCAGTGACCTAACAGGGGACGAGCAGTACTTC
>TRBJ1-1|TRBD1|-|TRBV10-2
CATTGDGTEAFF
TGCGCCACCACAGGGGACGGGACTGAAGCTTTCTTT
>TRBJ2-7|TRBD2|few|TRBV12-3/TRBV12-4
CASSQGGGRGEQYF
TGTGCCAGCAGCCAAGGTGGCGGGAGGGGCGAGCAGTACTTC
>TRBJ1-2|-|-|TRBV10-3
CAINSPWQENGYTF
TGTGCCATCAATTCACCTTGGCAGGAAAACGGCTACACCTTC
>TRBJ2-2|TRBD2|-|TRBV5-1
CASSVGLGSTGELFF
TGCGCCAGCAGCGTGGGACTAGGGAGTACCGGGGAGCTGTTTTTT
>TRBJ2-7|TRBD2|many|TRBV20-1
CSARASGRSYEQYF
TGCAGTGCTAGAGCTAGCGGGCGCTCCTACGAGCAGTACTTC
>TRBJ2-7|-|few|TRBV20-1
CSASPVVSYEQYF
TGCAGTGCTAGTCCCGTTGTCTCCTACGAGCAGTACTTC
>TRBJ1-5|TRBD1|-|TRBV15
CATSRDRGNNQPQHF
TGTGCCACCAGCAGAGACAGGGGGAACAATCAGCCCCAGCATTTT
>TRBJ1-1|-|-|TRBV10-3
CAISYDNPRGGTEAFF
TGTGCCATCAGTTACGACAATCCCAGGGGTGGTACTGAAGCTTTCTTT
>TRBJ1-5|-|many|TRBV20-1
CSATLGNQPQHF
TGCAGTGCGACTCTTGGAAATCAGCCCCAGCATTTT
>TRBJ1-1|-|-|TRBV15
CATSRRQALF
TGTGCCACCAGCCGCCGACAGGCACTCTTT
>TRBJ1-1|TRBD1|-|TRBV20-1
CSGAGTENTEAFF
TGCAGTGGAGCCGGGACAGAGAACACTGAAGCTTTCTTT
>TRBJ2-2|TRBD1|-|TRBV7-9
CASRLGQGLTGELFF
TGTGCCAGCAGGTTGGGACAGGGACTCACCGGGGAGCTGTTTTTT
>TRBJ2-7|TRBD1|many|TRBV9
CASSAGQGSSREQYF
TGTGCCAGCAGCGCGGGACAGGGATCGTCGCGGGAGCAGTACTTC
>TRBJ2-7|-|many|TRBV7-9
CASSPRDITYEQYF
TGTGCCAGCAGCCCCCGGGACATTACCTACGAGCAGTACTTC
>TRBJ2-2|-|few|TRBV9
CASSVAVGYQNTGELFF
TGTGCCAGCAGCGTAGCTGTAGGGTACCAGAACACCGGGGAGCTGTTTTTT
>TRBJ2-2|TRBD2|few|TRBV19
CASTKGLASSGELFF
TGTGCCAGTACCAAGGGACTAGCGAGTTCCGGGGAGCTGTTTTTT
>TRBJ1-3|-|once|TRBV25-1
CATQGRDSGNTIYF
TGTGCCACTCAGGGGAGAGATTCTGGAAACACCATATATTTT
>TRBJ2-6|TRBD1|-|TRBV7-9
CASSSTGARGANVLTF
TGTGCCAGCAGCTCGACAGGGGCGCGAGGGGCCAACGTCCTGACTTTC
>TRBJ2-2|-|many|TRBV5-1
CASSLRGGGELFF
TGCGCCAGCAGCCTCAGGGGCGGCGGGGAGCTGTTTTTT
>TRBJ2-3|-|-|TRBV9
CASSVSGGILTDTQYF
TGTGCCAGCAGCGTATCGGGCGGTATTCTCACAGATACGCAGTATTTT
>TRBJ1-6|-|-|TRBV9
CASSAGTRGIGSPLHF
TGTGCCAGCAGCGCCGGGACTAGAGGGATTGGTTCACCCCTCCACTTT
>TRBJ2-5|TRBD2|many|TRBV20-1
CSARSGAGVADETQYF
TGCAGTGCTAGATCTGGGGCGGGGGTAGCCGACGAGACCCAGTACTTC
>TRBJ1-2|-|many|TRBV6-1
CASSEAGLYGYTF
TGTGCCAGCAGTGAAGCGGGGTTGTACGGCTACACCTTC
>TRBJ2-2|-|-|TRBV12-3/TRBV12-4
CASKGIQGELFF
TGTGCCAGCAAGGGAATACAGGGGGAGCTGTTTTTT
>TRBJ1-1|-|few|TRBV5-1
CASSFLNSADTEAFF
TGCGCCAGCAGCTTCCTTAACTCTGCGGACACTGAAGCTTTCTTT
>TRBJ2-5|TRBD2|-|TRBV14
CASSHRTSGKSQETQYF
TGTGCCAGCAGCCATAGGACTAGCGGGAAGAGCCAAGAGACCCAGTACTTC
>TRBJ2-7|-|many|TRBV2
CASRAEGTYEQYF
TGTGCCAGCAGGGCCGAGGGTACCTACGAGCAGTACTTC
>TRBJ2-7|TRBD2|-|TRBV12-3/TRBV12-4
CASSSGGGVFNEQHF
TGTGCCAGCAGTAGCGGCGGGGGGGTATTCAACGAGCAGCACTTC
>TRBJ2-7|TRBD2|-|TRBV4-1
CASSQDETSVWEQYF
TGTGCCAGCAGCCAAGATGAGACTAGCGTTTGGGAGCAGTACTTC
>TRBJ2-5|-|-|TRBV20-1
CSARPTGWQETQYF
TGCAGTGCAAGACCGACAGGTTGGCAAGAGACCCAGTACTTC
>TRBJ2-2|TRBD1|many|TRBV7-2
CASSLDGATGASGELFF
TGTGCCAGCAGCTTAGACGGGGCGACAGGGGCTAGCGGGGAGCTGTTTTTT
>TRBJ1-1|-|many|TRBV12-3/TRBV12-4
CASSLKGANTEAFF
TGTGCCAGCAGTTTGAAAGGGGCCAATACTGAAGCTTTCTTT
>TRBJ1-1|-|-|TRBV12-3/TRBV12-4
CASTPGTGTPLPEAFF
TGTGCCAGCACCCCCGGAACAGGGACACCCCTCCCTGAAGCTTTCTTT
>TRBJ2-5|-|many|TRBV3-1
CASSQDRADQETQYF
TGTGCCAGCAGCCAAGATCGGGCAGATCAAGAGACCCAGTACTTC
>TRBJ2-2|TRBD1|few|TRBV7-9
CASSQGTGRSGELFF
TGTGCCAGCAGCCAAGGGACAGGGAGGTCCGGGGAGCTGTTTTTT
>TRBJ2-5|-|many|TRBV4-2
CASSQAAGWETQYF
TGTGCCAGCAGCCAAGCGGCCGGTTGGGAGACCCAGTACTTC
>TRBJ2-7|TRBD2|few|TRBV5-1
CASSGDLAGGSSYEQYF
TGCGCCAGCAGCGGGGACTTGGCGGGGGGGTCCTCCTACGAGCAGTACTTC
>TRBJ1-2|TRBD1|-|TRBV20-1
CSARTTGDRVLF
TGCAGTGCTAGGACGACAGGGGACAGGGTGCTCTTC
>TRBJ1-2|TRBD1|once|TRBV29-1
CSVLGQGSSYGYTF
TGCAGCGTTCTCGGACAGGGGAGCTCCTACGGCTACACCTTC
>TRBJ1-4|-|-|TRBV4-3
CASSQVRREKLFF
TGCGCCAGCAGCCAAGTTCGTAGGGAAAAACTGTTTTTT
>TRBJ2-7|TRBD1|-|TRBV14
CASSLGGTGFNEQYF
TGTGCCAGCAGCTTAGGGGGGACAGGATTTAACGAGCAGTACTTC
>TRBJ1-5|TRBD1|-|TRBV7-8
CASTKAGGGNQPQHF
TGTGCCAGCACCAAAGCAGGGGGCGGCAATCAGCCCCAGCATTTT
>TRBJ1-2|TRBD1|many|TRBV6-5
CASTDRIYGYTF
TGTGCCAGCACGGACAGGATCTATGGCTACACCTTC
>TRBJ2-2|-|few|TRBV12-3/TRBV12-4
CASSFLGGVGELFF
TGTGCCAGCAGTTTTCTAGGGGGAGTCGGGGAGCTGTTTTTT
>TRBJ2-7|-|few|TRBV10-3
CAISDIRDRGREQYF
TGTGCCATCAGTGATATACGGGACCGCGGGCGTGAGCAGTACTTC
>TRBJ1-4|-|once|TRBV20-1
CSAKGEGEKLFF
TGCAGTGCAAAGGGGGAGGGTGAAAAACTGTTTTTT
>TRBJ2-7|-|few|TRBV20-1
CSARDRRDSSYEQYF
TGCAGTGCTAGAGATAGGAGGGATTCCTCCTACGAGCAGTACTTC
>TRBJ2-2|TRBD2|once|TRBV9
CASSIGLAGGNTGELFF
TGTGCCAGCAGCATAGGACTAGCGGGAGGTAACACCGGGGAGCTGTTTTTT
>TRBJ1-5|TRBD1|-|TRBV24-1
CATSDLRDRRSPQHF
TGTGCCACCAGTGATTTGCGGGACAGGCGTTCACCCCAGCATTTT
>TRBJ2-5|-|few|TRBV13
CASSLGSGRPAQYF
TGTGCCAGCAGCTTAGGGTCCGGTCGCCCGGCCCAGTACTTC